Sequencing of this TCR beta chain was carried out in a study of T cells in tumors after PD-1 blockade. Across the study: No patient had prior checkpoint blockade, systemic immunosuppression, or radiotherapy within 4 weeks. Each patient got pembrolizumab 200 mg every 3 weeks or cemiplimab 350 mg every 2 weeks.

Produced via immunoSEQ multiplex PCR; TCRdb's table is partial and in-frame only. In the table there are about 63,000 clones, about 74% of which are singletons. Per the germline V gene, CDR1 is SGHNT and CDR2 is YENEEA. The CDR3 is 12 residues long. V lost 5 bases and J 0 bases, leaving 1 base between the germline ends. Tumor or blood genomic DNA was sequenced, with inputs of about 550 ng to 6,004 ng. This clonotype was obtained from a human donor with basal cell carcinoma. Sample: PBMCs, taken after anti-PD-1 treatment. The V gene is TRBV11-3, the J gene TRBJ2-2; D is unclear. The CDR3 sequence is CASSPNTGELFF. In DNA form, the CDR3 reads TGTGCCAGCAGCCCGAACACCGGGGAGCTGTTTTTT.